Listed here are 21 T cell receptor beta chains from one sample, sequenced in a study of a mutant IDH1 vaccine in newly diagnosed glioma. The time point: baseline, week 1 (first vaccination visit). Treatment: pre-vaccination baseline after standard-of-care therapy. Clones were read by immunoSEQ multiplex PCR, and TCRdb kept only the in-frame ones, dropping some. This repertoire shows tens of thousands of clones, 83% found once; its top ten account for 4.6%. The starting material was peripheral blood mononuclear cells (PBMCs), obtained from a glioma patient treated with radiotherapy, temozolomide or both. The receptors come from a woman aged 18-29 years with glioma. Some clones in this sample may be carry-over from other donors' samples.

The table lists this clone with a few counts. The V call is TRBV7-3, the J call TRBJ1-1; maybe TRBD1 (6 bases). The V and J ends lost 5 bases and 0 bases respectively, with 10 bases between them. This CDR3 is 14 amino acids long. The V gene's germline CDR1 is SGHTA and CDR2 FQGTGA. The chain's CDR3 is CASSLQGMNTEAFF. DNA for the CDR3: TGTGCCAGCAGCCTACAGGGAATGAACACTGAAGCTTTCTTT.

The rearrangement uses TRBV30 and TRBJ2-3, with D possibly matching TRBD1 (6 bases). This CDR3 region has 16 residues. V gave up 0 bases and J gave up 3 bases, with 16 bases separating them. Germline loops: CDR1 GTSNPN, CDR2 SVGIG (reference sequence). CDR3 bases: TGTGCCTGGAGTGTGTTCAGGGGTGGTGAAACAGATACGCAGTATTTT. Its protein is CAWSVFRGGETDTQYF.

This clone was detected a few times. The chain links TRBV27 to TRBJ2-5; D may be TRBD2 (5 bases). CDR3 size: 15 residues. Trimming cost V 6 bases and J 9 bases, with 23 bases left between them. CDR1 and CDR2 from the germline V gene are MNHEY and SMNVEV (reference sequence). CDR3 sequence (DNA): TGTGCCAGCAGATCGTTTTCCCTTAGCGCCGGAGCCCAGTACTTC. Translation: CASRSFSLSAGAQYF.

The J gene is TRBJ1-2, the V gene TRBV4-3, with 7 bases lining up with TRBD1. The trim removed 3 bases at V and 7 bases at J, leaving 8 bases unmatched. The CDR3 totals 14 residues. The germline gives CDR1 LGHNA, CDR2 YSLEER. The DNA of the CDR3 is TGCGCCAGCAGCCATTTAACAGGGGACGGTGGCTACACCTTC. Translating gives CASSHLTGDGGYTF.

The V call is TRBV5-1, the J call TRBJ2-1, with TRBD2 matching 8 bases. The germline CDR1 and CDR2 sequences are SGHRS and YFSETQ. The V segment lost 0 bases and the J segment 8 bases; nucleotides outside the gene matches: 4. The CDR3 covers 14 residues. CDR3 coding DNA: TGCGCCAGCAGCTTGGCGGGAGGGAACCATGAGCAGTTCTTC. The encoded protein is CASSLAGGNHEQFF. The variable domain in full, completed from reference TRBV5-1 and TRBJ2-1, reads KAGVTQTPRYLIKTRGQQVTLSCSPISGHRSVSWYQQTPGQGLQFLFEYFSETQRNKGNFPGRFSGRQFSNSRSEMNVSTLELGDSALYLCASSLAGGNHEQFFGPGTRLTVL.

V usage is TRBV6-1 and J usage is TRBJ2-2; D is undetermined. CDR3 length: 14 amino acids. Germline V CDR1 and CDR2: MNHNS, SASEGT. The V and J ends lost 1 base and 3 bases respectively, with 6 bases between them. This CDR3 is CASSEVLDTGELFF. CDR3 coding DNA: TGTGCCAGCAGTGAAGTCTTGGACACCGGGGAGCTGTTTTTT.

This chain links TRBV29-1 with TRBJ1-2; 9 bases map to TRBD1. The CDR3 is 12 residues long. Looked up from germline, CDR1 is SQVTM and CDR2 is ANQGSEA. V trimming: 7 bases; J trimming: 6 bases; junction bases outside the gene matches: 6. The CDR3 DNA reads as TGCAGCGGGGGACAGGGTTCACATGGCTACACCTTC. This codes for CSGGQGSHGYTF.

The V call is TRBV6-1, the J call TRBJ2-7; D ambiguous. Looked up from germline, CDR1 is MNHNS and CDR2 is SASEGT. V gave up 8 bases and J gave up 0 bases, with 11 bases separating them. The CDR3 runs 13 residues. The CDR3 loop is CASGHRSSYEQYF. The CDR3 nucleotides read TGTGCCAGCGGCCACAGAAGCTCCTACGAGCAGTACTTC.

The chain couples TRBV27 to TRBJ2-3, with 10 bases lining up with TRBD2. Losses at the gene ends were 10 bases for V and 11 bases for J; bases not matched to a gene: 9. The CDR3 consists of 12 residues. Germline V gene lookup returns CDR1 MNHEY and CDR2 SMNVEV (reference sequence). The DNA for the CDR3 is TGTGCCACCACGATAGCGGGAGGAGTGCAGTATTTT. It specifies CATTIAGGVQYF.

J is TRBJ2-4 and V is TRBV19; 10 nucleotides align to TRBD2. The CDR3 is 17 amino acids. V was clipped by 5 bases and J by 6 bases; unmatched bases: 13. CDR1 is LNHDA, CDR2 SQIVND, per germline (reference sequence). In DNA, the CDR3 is TGTGCCAGTAGTCCCCAGGAGGGACTAGCGAACGCAAACATTCAGTACTTC. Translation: CASSPQEGLANANIQYF.

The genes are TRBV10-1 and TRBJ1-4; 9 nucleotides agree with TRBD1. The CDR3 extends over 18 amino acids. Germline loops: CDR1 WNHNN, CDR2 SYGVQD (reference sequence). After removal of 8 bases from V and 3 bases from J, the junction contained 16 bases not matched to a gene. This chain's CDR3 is CASPPGQGFLSANEKLFF. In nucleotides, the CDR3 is TGCGCCAGCCCCCCGGGACAGGGTTTTTTGTCGGCTAATGAAAAACTGTTTTTT.

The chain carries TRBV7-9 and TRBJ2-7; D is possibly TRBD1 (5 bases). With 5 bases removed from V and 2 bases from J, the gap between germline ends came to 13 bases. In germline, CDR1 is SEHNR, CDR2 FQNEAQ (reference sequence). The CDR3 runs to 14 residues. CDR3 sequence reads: CASSDGRVPYEQYF. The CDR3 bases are TGTGCCAGCAGCGACGGCAGGGTTCCCTACGAGCAGTACTTC.

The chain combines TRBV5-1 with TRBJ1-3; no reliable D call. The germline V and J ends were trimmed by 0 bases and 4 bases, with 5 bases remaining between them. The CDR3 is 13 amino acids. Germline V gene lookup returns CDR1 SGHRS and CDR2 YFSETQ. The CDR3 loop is CASSLAGGNTIYF. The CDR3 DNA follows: TGCGCCAGCAGCTTGGCTGGGGGAAACACCATATATTTT.

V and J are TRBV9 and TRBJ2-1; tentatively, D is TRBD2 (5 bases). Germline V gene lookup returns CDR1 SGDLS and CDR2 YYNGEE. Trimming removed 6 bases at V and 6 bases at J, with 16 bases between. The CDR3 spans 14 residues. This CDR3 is CASNLDLAVNEQFF. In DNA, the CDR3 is TGTGCCAGCAACCTCGATCTAGCCGTCAATGAGCAGTTCTTC.

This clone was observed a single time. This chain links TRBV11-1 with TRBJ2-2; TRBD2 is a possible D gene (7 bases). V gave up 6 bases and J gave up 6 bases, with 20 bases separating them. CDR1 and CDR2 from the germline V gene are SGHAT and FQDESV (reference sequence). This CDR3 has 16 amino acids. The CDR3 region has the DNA TGTGCCAGCAGGCCCGCCGGGGGGCGAATTGCCGGGGAGCTGTTTTTT. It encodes CASRPAGGRIAGELFF.

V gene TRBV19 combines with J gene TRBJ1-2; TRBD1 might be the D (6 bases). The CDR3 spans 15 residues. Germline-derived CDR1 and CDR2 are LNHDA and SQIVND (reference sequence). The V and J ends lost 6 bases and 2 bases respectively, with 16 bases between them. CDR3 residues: CASSPTGELNYGYTF. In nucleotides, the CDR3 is TGTGCCAGTAGCCCGACAGGCGAACTAAACTATGGCTACACCTTC. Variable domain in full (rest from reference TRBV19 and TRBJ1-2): DGGITQSPKYLFRKEGQNVTLSCEQNLNHDAMYWYRQDPGQGLRLIYYSQIVNDFQKGDIAEGYSVSREKKESFPLTVTSAQKNPTAFYLCASSPTGELNYGYTFGSGTRLTVV.

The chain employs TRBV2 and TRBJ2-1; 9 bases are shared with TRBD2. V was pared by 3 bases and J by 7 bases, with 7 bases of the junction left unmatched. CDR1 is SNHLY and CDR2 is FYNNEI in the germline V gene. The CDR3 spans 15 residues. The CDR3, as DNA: TGTGCCAGCAGTGAGATAGCGGGAGCGGGAAATGAGCAGTTCTTC. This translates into CASSEIAGAGNEQFF.

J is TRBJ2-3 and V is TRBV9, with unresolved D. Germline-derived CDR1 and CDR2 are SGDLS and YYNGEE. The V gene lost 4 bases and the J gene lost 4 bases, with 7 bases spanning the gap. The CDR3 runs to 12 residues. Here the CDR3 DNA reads TGTGCCAGCAGCCTTTCCGCAGATACGCAGTATTTT. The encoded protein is CASSLSADTQYF.

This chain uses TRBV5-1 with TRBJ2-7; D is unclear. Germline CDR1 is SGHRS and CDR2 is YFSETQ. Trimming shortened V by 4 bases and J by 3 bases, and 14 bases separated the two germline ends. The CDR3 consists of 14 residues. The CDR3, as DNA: TGCGCCAGCAGCCCGGACGACGGGCGCTACGAGCAGTACTTC. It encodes CASSPDDGRYEQYF. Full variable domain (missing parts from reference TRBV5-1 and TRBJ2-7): KAGVTQTPRYLIKTRGQQVTLSCSPISGHRSVSWYQQTPGQGLQFLFEYFSETQRNKGNFPGRFSGRQFSNSRSEMNVSTLELGDSALYLCASSPDDGRYEQYFGPGTRLTVT.

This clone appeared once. In DNA, the CDR3 is TGTGCCGTCTTCGGAGGATTGAACACTGAAGCTTTCTTT. Protein: CAVFGGLNTEAFF. This chain joins TRBV19 and TRBJ1-1, with D unresolved. The V gene lost 11 bases and the J gene lost 0 bases, with 13 bases spanning the gap. CDR3 length: 13 amino acids. Per the germline V gene, CDR1 is LNHDA and CDR2 is SQIVND (reference sequence).

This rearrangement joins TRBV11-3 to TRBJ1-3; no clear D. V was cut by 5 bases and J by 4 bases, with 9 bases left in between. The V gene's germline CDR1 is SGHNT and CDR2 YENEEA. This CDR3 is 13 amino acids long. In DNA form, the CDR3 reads TGTGCCAGCAGCAGAGTCCGGGGAAACACCATATATTTT. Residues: CASSRVRGNTIYF.